These T cell receptor beta chains were read from a single sample in a study of PD-1 blockade in classical Hodgkin lymphoma. Sequencing used immunoSEQ multiplex PCR; TCRdb keeps in-frame clones, though not all of them. Of about 110,000 clones listed, 70% to 90% are singletons. Sequencing was performed on peripheral blood mononuclear cells (PBMCs), taken before the second cycle of nivolumab. The receptors derive from a human donor with classical Hodgkin lymphoma. Each CDR3 is given without its conserved first and last residue.

J gene	CDR3 length	V gene	CDR3 protein
TRBJ1-1	13	TRBV5-1	ASSPDLRRGTEAF
TRBJ2-7	13	TRBV7-2	ASSLGAGGTDEQY
TRBJ1-3	13	TRBV19	ASSMEIFSGNTIY
TRBJ2-1	10	TRBV11-2	ASSRGNHEQF
TRBJ1-1	10	TRBV6-5	ASSNGQTKAF
TRBJ2-5	14	TRBV28	ASSWAWVGGQETQY
TRBJ2-2	11	TRBV19	AIGLAGSGELF
TRBJ2-3	14	TRBV2	ASSEASGTGRDTQY
TRBJ2-5	10	TRBV30	AWSRVGETQY
TRBJ1-2	13	TRBV6-1	ASSDRGLPGDGYT
TRBJ2-1	13	TRBV19	ASSPIAGGYNEQF
TRBJ2-1	14	TRBV4-1	ASSQRQGGSYNEQF
TRBJ1-1	13	TRBV5-6	ASSFGVGSGTEAF
TRBJ2-7	13	TRBV6-1	ASSTGWASGDEQY
TRBJ1-1	12	TRBV9	ASSVGMGTTEAF
TRBJ1-4	14	TRBV19	ASTRGQGPPNEKLF
TRBJ1-5	12	TRBV6-5	ASSYLGSEEPQH
TRBJ1-4	13	TRBV6-5	ASSYRSLLNEKLF
TRBJ1-1	12	TRBV19	ASDPGRMNTEAF
TRBJ2-7	14	TRBV2	ASSIAPGQGYYEQY
TRBJ2-7	9	TRBV28	AILTGVEQY
TRBJ2-3	12	TRBV18	ASSPSDVADTQY
TRBJ2-7	13	TRBV4-2	ASSRSSGEAYEQY
TRBJ1-2	15	TRBV7-2	ASSLARGQEGNYGYT
TRBJ2-5	14	TRBV5-1	ASSLVVTTVQETQY
TRBJ2-1	12	TRBV4-2	ASSQGGPPDEQF
TRBJ2-3	14	TRBV19	ASSMNSGRRTDTQY